These 29 T cell receptor beta chains came from one sample sequenced in a study of cytomegalovirus exposure and HLA in healthy donors. Method: immunoSEQ multiplex PCR; TCRdb's copy keeps in-frame clones and lacks some. The data hold 250,000 to 300,000 clones, with 80% to 90% observed a single time. The sample taken for sequencing was PBMCs. The receptors were gathered from a woman aged 18-29 years in good health and CMV-seronegative.

This clone was observed a few times. The chain employs TRBV6-1 and TRBJ1-5, with 9 bases that match TRBD1. CDR3 length equals 17 residues. Germline V gives CDR1 MNHNS, CDR2 SASEGT. The junction had 10 bases not matched to a gene; V was cut back by 4 bases and J by 3 bases. The CDR3 DNA reads TGTGCCAGCAGTGTTAGCGGACAGGGGAGGGCCAATCAGCCCCAGCATTTT. Translation: CASSVSGQGRANQPQHF.

The chain joins TRBV5-1 to TRBJ2-3, with TRBD2 as a possible D gene (5 bases). CDR1 SGHRS and CDR2 YFSETQ come from the germline V gene. The length of the CDR3 is 14 residues. V was clipped by 5 bases and J by 5 bases, with 15 bases between them. The CDR3 DNA follows: TGCGCCAGCAGACGACAATTAGAGGGAGATACGCAGTATTTT. Residues: CASRRQLEGDTQYF.

V usage is TRBV18 and J usage is TRBJ1-4; D not certain. Trimming shortened V by 3 bases and J by 3 bases, and 17 bases separated the two germline ends. This CDR3 has 17 residues. Germline CDR1 KGHSH, CDR2 LQKENI. The CDR3 loop is CASSPLEGTASNEKLFF. CDR3 bases: TGTGCCAGCTCACCCCTGGAGGGAACGGCGTCTAATGAAAAACTGTTTTTT. The whole variable domain, remainder taken from reference TRBV18 and TRBJ1-4, is NAGVMQNPRHLVRRRGQEARLRCSPMKGHSHVYWYRQLPEEGLKFMVYLQKENIIDESGMPKERFSAEFPKEGPSILRIQQVVRGDSAAYFCASSPLEGTASNEKLFFGSGTQLSVL.

This clone was picked up a small number of times. V gene TRBV19 combines with J gene TRBJ1-1, with D uncertain. V gave up 3 bases and J gave up 10 bases, with 18 bases separating them. The germline V gene has CDR1 LNHDA and CDR2 SQIVND (reference sequence). This CDR3 spans 14 amino acids. The CDR3 DNA sequence: TGTGCCAGTAGTATGGGCCCAGACCGCTTTGGAGCTTTCTTT. Translation: CASSMGPDRFGAFF.

The rearrangement links TRBV10-3 to TRBJ1-3, with unresolved D. Trimming removed 3 bases from V and 0 bases from J, with 6 bases in between. Germline CDR1 is ENHRY and CDR2 is SYGVKD. The length of the CDR3 is 14 residues. The DNA for the CDR3 is TGTGCCATCAGTGAAGAGCTCTCTGGAAACACCATATATTTT. It specifies CAISEELSGNTIYF.

CDR3 sequence (DNA): TGTGCCAGCAGCGTCCTGGACAGGGCTGAAATAGATACGCAGTATTTT. Its protein is CASSVLDRAEIDTQYF. V is TRBV9 and J is TRBJ2-3; 8 bases fit TRBD1. The germline V gene has CDR1 SGDLS and CDR2 YYNGEE. This CDR3 spans 16 amino acids. The V segment lost 2 bases and the J segment 5 bases; nucleotides outside the gene matches: 10.

The V and J genes are TRBV7-2 and TRBJ2-7; 9 positions match TRBD2. From germline, CDR1 is SGHTA and CDR2 FQGNSA. With 2 bases clipped from V and 2 bases from J, the junction kept 4 bases outside the gene matches. The CDR3 extends over 15 amino acids. The CDR3 DNA reads TGTGCCAGCAGCTTACAAAGCGGGGGGCCCTACGAGCAGTACTTC. It translates to CASSLQSGGPYEQYF.

This clone was seen once. The genes are TRBV5-1 and TRBJ2-7, with D tentatively TRBD2 (5 bases). The V gene's germline CDR1 is SGHRS and CDR2 YFSETQ. The CDR3 loop spans 12 amino acids. V gave up 0 bases and J gave up 7 bases, with 8 bases separating them. The CDR3 DNA reads TGCGCCAGCAGCTTGGGTCGGAGGGAGCAGTACTTC. Amino acids: CASSLGRREQYF.

The CDR3 DNA sequence: TGCGCCAGCAGGTCTCAGACAGGTATCTACGAGCAGTACTTC. Translated: CASRSQTGIYEQYF. This chain links TRBV5-1 with TRBJ2-7, with D possibly matching TRBD1 (6 bases). Germline V gene sequence: CDR1 SGHRS, CDR2 YFSETQ. The CDR3 runs 14 residues. V was clipped by 5 bases and J by 3 bases, with 15 bases between them.

This clone occurred a few times. CDR3 DNA sequence: TGTGCCACCACAGGGGTCTCTGGAAACACCATATATTTT. Amino acid sequence: CATTGVSGNTIYF. The chain combines TRBV11-3 with TRBJ1-3; TRBD1 agrees at 7 bases. The CDR3 totals 13 residues. The germline V gene encodes CDR1 SGHNT and CDR2 YENEEA. Germline trimming cut 10 bases from V and 0 bases from J; bases unmatched to any gene: 3.

This chain connects TRBV28 to TRBJ2-1; 8 bases align to TRBD2. Trimming removed 3 bases from V and 9 bases from J; junction bases left unmatched: 10. Germline lookup yields CDR1 MDHEN and CDR2 SYDVKM. There are 15 residues in the CDR3. Here the CDR3 reads CASSFLGSGAGEQFF. The CDR3 DNA reads as TGTGCCAGCAGTTTTTTAGGTAGCGGGGCCGGTGAGCAGTTCTTC.

This chain joins TRBV30 and TRBJ1-5, with 7 bases matching TRBD1. CDR1 and CDR2 from the germline V gene are GTSNPN and SVGIG (reference sequence). V lost 8 bases and J lost 0; bases outside the gene matches: 1. The CDR3 loop spans 12 amino acids. The CDR3 is CARGPSNQPQHF. CDR3 sequence (DNA): TGTGCCAGGGGGCCTAGCAATCAGCCCCAGCATTTT.

This clone was observed once. This sequence joins TRBV6-5 and TRBJ1-1; a weak D match, TRBD1 (6 bases). There are 16 residues in the CDR3. The germline V and J ends were trimmed by 2 bases and 8 bases, with 21 bases remaining between them. The V gene's germline CDR1 is MNHEY and CDR2 SVGAGI. The CDR3 here is CASSYLLGHAFGEAFF. As DNA, the CDR3 is TGTGCCAGCAGTTACCTTCTGGGACACGCCTTTGGGGAAGCTTTCTTT.

J is TRBJ1-6 and V is TRBV9, with 10 bases that match TRBD1. This CDR3 spans 17 amino acids. CDR1 is SGDLS and CDR2 is YYNGEE in the germline V gene. V shed 5 bases, J shed 1 base, and the junction held 6 bases outside the gene matches. Written as DNA, the CDR3 is TGTGCCAGCAGTGCCGGGACAGGGGTTTCCTATAATTCACCCCTCCACTTT. Translated, it gives CASSAGTGVSYNSPLHF.

The V and J genes are TRBV28 and TRBJ1-2; D is perhaps TRBD1 (6 bases). The CDR3 spans 14 residues. CDR1 is MDHEN and CDR2 is SYDVKM in the germline V gene. Trimming removed 6 bases from V and 3 bases from J, with 14 bases in between. The CDR3 region has the DNA TGTGCCAGCAGCCCACTTGGACAGCACTATGGCTACACCTTC. Translation gives CASSPLGQHYGYTF.

CDR3 sequence (DNA): TGTGCCAGTAGTATCTCCGGGACAGGGCCCTACGAGCAGTACTTC. This sequence encodes CASSISGTGPYEQYF. This chain connects TRBV19 to TRBJ2-7, with 9 bases matching TRBD1. From germline, CDR1 is LNHDA and CDR2 SQIVND (reference sequence). Trimming cost V 3 bases and J 2 bases; bases outside gene matches: 5. This CDR3 region has 15 residues.

The table lists this clone with a few counts. V and J are TRBV30 and TRBJ2-7; no clear D. Germline V CDR1 and CDR2: GTSNPN, SVGIG (reference sequence). V shed 5 bases and J shed 0 bases, with 11 bases lying between them. This CDR3 contains 13 residues. CDR3 DNA sequence: TGTGCCTGGGCGCAAGGCGGCTCCTACGAGCAGTACTTC. Residues: CAWAQGGSYEQYF.

The CDR3 protein is CASSLGTGVRGYTF. CDR3 sequence (DNA): TGTGCCAGCAGTTTAGGGACAGGGGTCCGTGGCTACACCTTC. The chain links TRBV28 to TRBJ1-2; 10 bases line up with TRBD1. The CDR3 contains 14 residues. After removal of 2 bases from V and 7 bases from J, the junction contained 4 bases not matched to a gene. Germline lookup yields CDR1 MDHEN and CDR2 SYDVKM.

This chain connects TRBV27 to TRBJ2-7; weak D call: TRBD2 (5 bases). From germline, CDR1 is MNHEY and CDR2 SMNVEV (reference sequence). Trimming cost V 3 bases and J 2 bases, with 8 bases left between them. This CDR3 is built from 13 residues. Written as DNA, the CDR3 is TGTGCCAGCAGTTTGAGGGAAACCTACGAGCAGTACTTC. Translating it yields CASSLRETYEQYF.

This clone was detected once. The chain has TRBV9 and TRBJ1-1, with 10 bases matching TRBD1. The CDR3 length is 17 residues. With 3 bases clipped from V and 0 bases from J, the junction kept 8 bases outside the gene matches. Germline CDR1 SGDLS, CDR2 YYNGEE. CDR3 DNA sequence: TGTGCCAGCAGCGCAAGACGGGACAGGGGAATGAACACTGAAGCTTTCTTT. It specifies CASSARRDRGMNTEAFF.

This chain joins TRBV28 and TRBJ2-2, with 9 bases aligning to TRBD2. With 6 bases clipped from V and 4 bases from J, the junction kept 9 bases outside the gene matches. Germline V CDR1 and CDR2: MDHEN, SYDVKM. This CDR3 is 16 amino acids long. CDR3 nucleotide sequence: TGTGCCAGCAGGCCCTCCGGGACTAGCAGCACCGGGGAGCTGTTTTTT. It encodes CASRPSGTSSTGELFF.

The chain joins TRBV6-5 to TRBJ1-2; TRBD1 agrees at 7 bases. Germline V lookup: CDR1 MNHEY, CDR2 SVGAGI. The CDR3 is 14 residues long. The ends lost 6 bases at V and 3 bases at J; junction bases unmatched: 7. The CDR3 DNA sequence: TGTGCCAGCAGGAGGGACAGAGAACACTATGGCTACACCTTC. Translation: CASRRDREHYGYTF.

The chain couples TRBV18 to TRBJ1-1; 11 nucleotides line up with TRBD1. The ends lost 3 bases at V and 5 bases at J; junction bases unmatched: 14. Germline V CDR1 and CDR2: KGHSH, LQKENI. The CDR3 spans 18 residues. The DNA of the CDR3 is TGTGCCAGCTCACCCGAAGGGACAGGGGGAGGCCTTTGGACTGAAGCTTTCTTT. This sequence encodes CASSPEGTGGGLWTEAFF.

The chain recombines TRBV4-1 with TRBJ1-5; weak D call: TRBD1 (6 bases). The germline V and J ends were trimmed by 1 base and 7 bases, with 20 bases remaining between them. The CDR3 has 17 residues. CDR1 and CDR2 (germline): MGHRA, YSYEKL. CDR3 sequence: CASSQVMERQRGQPQHF. DNA of the CDR3: TGCGCCAGCAGCCAAGTTATGGAGCGCCAGAGGGGGCAGCCCCAGCATTTT.

This clone was recorded once. The chain couples TRBV11-2 to TRBJ1-1, with D perhaps TRBD1 (5 bases). Trimming removed 6 bases at V and 1 base at J, with 15 bases between. This CDR3 has 15 residues. Germline V CDR1 and CDR2: SGHAT, FQNNGV. CDR3 sequence reads: CASSTSGLSNTEAFF. The CDR3 region has the DNA TGTGCCAGCAGTACATCGGGACTGTCGAACACTGAAGCTTTCTTT.

The CDR3 DNA follows: TGTGCCAGCTCACCCGAGCGGCTAGCGGGATACAATGAGCAGTTCTTC. Residues: CASSPERLAGYNEQFF. The chain employs TRBV18 and TRBJ2-1, with TRBD2 matching 9 bases. The junction had 7 bases not matched to a gene; V was cut back by 3 bases and J by 4 bases. CDR1 is KGHSH and CDR2 is LQKENI in the germline V gene. The CDR3 runs to 16 residues.

This chain links TRBV27 with TRBJ2-7; 15 bases map to TRBD2. CDR3 length: 18 amino acids. Germline V gene data show CDR1 as MNHEY and CDR2 as SMNVEV (reference sequence). Trimming took 5 bases from V and 3 from J; bases not matched to a gene: 11. CDR3 sequence: CASSPGLAGGPGFYEQYF. In nucleotides, the CDR3 is TGTGCCAGCAGTCCCGGACTAGCGGGGGGGCCCGGCTTCTACGAGCAGTACTTC.

The chain has TRBV6-1 and TRBJ1-3; D might be TRBD1 (6 bases). CDR1 MNHNS and CDR2 SASEGT come from the germline V gene. V lost 6 bases and J 4 bases, leaving 16 bases between the germline ends. This CDR3 contains 15 residues. The CDR3, as DNA: TGTGCCAGCAGATCGTCGGGGGGGCCAGGAAACACCATATATTTT. Amino acids: CASRSSGGPGNTIYF.

The V gene is TRBV2, the J gene TRBJ1-2; a weak D match, TRBD1 (5 bases). This CDR3 is 14 amino acids long. The V gene lost 10 bases and the J gene lost 4 bases, with 19 bases spanning the gap. In germline, CDR1 is SNHLY, CDR2 FYNNEI. CDR3 amino acids: CATRMTVSGYGYTF. The CDR3 DNA is TGTGCCACCAGAATGACAGTTTCTGGCTATGGCTACACCTTC.